This T cell receptor (beta chain) was retrieved from a study of blood T cell repertoires in COVID-19. On the study more broadly: Both acute and convalescent COVID-19 samples were obtained from the United States, Italy and Spain.

Trimming took off 6 bases at V and 0 bases at J, with 9 bases between the two ends. This CDR3 has 14 amino acids. CDR1 SEHNR and CDR2 FQNEAQ come from the germline V gene (reference sequence). Authors' methods: How many nucleated cells were present was estimated from reference gene primer amplification. The repertoire was sequenced with immunoSEQ multiplex PCR; TCRdb's copy has only in-frame clones and lacks some. V, J and clone size are those of that table, while D and trimming were read from the DNA. There are 150,000 to 200,000 clones in the sample; roughly 90% occur only once, and about a sixth lies in the top ten.

This chain connects TRBV7-9 to TRBJ1-3; D remains ambiguous. The sample was peripheral blood. The source is a man aged 60-69 years with active or convalescent COVID-19. CDR3 coding DNA: TGTGCCAGCAGTCGAGTGAACTCTGGAAACACCATATATTTT. Protein sequence: CASSRVNSGNTIYF.